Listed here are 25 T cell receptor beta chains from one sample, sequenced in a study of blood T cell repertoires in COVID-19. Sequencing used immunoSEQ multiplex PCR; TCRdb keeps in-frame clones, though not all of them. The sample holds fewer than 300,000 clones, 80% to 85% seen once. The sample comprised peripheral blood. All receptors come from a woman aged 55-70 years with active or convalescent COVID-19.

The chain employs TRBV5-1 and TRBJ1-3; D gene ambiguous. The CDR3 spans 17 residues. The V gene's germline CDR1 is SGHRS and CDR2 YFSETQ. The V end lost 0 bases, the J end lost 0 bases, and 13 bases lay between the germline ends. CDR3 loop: CASSLEWSGNSGNTIYF. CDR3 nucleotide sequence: TGCGCCAGCAGCTTGGAGTGGTCCGGGAACTCTGGAAACACCATATATTTT.

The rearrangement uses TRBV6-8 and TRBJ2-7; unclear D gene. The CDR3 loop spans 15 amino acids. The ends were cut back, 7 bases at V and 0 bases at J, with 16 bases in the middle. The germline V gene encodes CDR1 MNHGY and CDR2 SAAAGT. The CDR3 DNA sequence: TGTGCCAGCATGGCTGCCCCACCCCCCTCCTACGAGCAGTACTTC. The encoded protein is CASMAAPPPSYEQYF.

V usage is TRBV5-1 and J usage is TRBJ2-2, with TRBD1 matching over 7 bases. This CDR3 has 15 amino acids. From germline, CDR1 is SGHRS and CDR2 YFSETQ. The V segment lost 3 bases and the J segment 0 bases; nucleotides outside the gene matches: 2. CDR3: CASSSGTANTGELFF. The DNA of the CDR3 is TGCGCCAGCAGCTCCGGGACAGCGAACACCGGGGAGCTGTTTTTT. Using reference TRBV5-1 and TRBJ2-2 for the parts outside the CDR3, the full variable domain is KAGVTQTPRYLIKTRGQQVTLSCSPISGHRSVSWYQQTPGQGLQFLFEYFSETQRNKGNFPGRFSGRQFSNSRSEMNVSTLELGDSALYLCASSSGTANTGELFFGEGSRLTVL.

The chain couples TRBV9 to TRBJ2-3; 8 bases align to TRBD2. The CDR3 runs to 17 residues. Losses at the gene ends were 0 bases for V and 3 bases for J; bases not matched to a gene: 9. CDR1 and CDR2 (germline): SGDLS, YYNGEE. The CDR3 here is CASSVGLAGGRTDTQYF. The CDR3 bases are TGTGCCAGCAGCGTAGGATTGGCGGGGGGTCGGACAGATACGCAGTATTTT.

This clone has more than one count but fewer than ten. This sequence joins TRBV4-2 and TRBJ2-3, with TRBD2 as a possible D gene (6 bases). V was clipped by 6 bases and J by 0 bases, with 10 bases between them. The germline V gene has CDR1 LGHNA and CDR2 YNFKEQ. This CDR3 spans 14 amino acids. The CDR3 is CASRPGTSTDTQYF. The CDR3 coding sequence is TGTGCCAGCAGACCCGGGACTAGCACAGATACGCAGTATTTT.

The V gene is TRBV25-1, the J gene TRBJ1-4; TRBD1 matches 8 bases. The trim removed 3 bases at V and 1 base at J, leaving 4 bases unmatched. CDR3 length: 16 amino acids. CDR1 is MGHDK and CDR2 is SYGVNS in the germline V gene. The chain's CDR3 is CASSEGQVITNEKLFF. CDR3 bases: TGTGCCAGCAGTGAGGGACAGGTGATAACTAATGAAAAACTGTTTTTT.

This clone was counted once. CDR3 sequence reads: CASSQDRMQGAGGYTF. In DNA, the CDR3 is TGCGCCAGCAGCCAAGATAGAATGCAGGGGGCTGGCGGCTACACCTTC. The chain has TRBV4-3 and TRBJ1-2, with TRBD1 identical over 8 bases. In germline, CDR1 is LGHNA, CDR2 YSLEER. J was trimmed by 8 bases and V by 0 bases; bases with no gene match: 11. The CDR3 spans 16 residues.

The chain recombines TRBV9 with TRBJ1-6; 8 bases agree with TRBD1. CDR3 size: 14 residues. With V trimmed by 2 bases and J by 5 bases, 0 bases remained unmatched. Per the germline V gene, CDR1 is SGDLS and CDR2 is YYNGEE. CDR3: CASSVTGDNSPLHF. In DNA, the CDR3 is TGTGCCAGCAGCGTGACAGGGGATAATTCACCCCTCCACTTT.

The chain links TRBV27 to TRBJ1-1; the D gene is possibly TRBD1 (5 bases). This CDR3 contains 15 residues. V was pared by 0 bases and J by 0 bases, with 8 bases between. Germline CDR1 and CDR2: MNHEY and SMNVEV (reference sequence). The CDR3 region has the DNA TGTGCCAGCAGTTTATCCAGGGCCATGAACACTGAAGCTTTCTTT. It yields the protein CASSLSRAMNTEAFF.

This chain's CDR3 is CSVEGAGGTGELFF. CDR3 in DNA: TGCAGCGTTGAGGGGGCAGGGGGAACCGGGGAGCTGTTTTTT. The V and J genes are TRBV29-1 and TRBJ2-2; 7 bases map to TRBD1. Germline loops: CDR1 SQVTM, CDR2 ANQGSEA. This CDR3 comprises 14 residues. The junction had 6 bases not matched to a gene; V was cut back by 3 bases and J by 5 bases.

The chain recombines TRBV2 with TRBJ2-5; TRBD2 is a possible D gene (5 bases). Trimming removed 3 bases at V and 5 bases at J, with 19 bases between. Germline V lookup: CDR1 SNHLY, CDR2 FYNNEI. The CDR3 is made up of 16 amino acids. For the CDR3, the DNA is TGTGCCAGCAGTGACTTGAAAATCCGGGGTGGCGAGACCCAGTACTTC. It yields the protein CASSDLKIRGGETQYF.

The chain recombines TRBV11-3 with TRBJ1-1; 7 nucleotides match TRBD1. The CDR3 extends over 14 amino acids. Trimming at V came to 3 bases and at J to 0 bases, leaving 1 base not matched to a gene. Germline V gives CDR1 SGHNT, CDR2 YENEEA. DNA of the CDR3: TGTGCCAGCAGCTTGGGACAGTTGAACACTGAAGCTTTCTTT. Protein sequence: CASSLGQLNTEAFF.

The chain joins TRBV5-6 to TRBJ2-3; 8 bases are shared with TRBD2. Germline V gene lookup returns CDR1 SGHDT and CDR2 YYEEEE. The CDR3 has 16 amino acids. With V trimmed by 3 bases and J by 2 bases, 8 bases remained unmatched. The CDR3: CASSSAGLGDTDTQYF. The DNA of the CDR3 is TGTGCCAGCAGCTCGGCGGGACTAGGGGACACAGATACGCAGTATTTT.

This CDR3 reads CASSAVGSPTGELFF. CDR3 nucleotide sequence: TGTGCCAGCAGCGCAGTGGGCTCTCCCACCGGGGAGCTGTTTTTT. This rearrangement joins TRBV6-4 to TRBJ2-2; D is unclear. This CDR3 region has 15 residues. V dropped 6 bases and J dropped 4 bases, with 15 bases sitting between them. Germline V gives CDR1 MRHNA, CDR2 SNTAGT.

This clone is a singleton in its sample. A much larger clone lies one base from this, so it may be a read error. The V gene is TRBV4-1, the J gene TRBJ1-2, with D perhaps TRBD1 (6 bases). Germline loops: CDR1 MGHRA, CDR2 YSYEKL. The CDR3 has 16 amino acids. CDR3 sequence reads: CASSPLTGSSFYDYTF. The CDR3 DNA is TGCGCCAGCAGCCCCTTGACAGGCTCATCCTTCTATGACTACACCTTC.

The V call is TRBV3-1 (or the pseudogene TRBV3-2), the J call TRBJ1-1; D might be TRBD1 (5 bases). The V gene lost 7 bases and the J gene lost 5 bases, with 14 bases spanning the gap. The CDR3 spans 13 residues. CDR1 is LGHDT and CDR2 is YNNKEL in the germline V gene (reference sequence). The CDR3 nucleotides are TGTGCCAGCACGTCGGGGGGGAGGACTGAAGCTTTCTTT. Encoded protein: CASTSGGRTEAFF.

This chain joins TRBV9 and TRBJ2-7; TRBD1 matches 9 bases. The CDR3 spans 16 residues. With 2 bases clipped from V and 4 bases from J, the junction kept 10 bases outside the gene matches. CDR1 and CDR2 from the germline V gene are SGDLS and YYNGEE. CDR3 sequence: CASSVGMGGQGYEQYF. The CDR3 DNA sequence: TGTGCCAGCAGCGTCGGCATGGGAGGACAGGGGTACGAGCAGTACTTC.

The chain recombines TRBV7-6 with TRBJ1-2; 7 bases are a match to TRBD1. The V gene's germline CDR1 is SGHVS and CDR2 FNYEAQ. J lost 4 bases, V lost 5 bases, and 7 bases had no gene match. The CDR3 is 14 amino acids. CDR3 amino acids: CASSPRQGVYGYTF. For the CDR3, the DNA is TGTGCCAGCAGCCCCCGACAGGGAGTCTATGGCTACACCTTC.

CDR3: CASMWGPDQPQHF. In DNA form, the CDR3 reads TGTGCCAGCATGTGGGGGCCCGATCAGCCCCAGCATTTT. The V call is TRBV6-5, the J call TRBJ1-5, with D perhaps matching TRBD1 (6 bases). Germline V gives CDR1 MNHEY, CDR2 SVGAGI. V lost 7 bases and J 5 bases, leaving 12 bases between the germline ends. CDR3 length: 13 amino acids.

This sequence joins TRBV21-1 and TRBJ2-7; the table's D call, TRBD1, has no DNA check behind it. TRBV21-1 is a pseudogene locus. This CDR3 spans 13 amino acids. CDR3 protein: CASKQGQGYEQYF. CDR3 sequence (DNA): TGTGCCAGCAAGCAGGGTCAAGGCTACGAGCAGTACTTC.

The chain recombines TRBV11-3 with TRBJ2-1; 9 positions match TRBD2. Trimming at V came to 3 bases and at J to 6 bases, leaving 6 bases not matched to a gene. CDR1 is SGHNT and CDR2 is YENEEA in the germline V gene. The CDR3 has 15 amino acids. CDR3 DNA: TGTGCCAGCAGCTTTTCTGGCGGGGGGGGCAATGAGCAGTTCTTC. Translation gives CASSFSGGGGNEQFF.

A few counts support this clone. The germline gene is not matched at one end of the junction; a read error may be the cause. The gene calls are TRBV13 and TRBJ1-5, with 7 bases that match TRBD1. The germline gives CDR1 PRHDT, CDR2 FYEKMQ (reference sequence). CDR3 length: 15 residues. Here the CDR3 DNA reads TGTGCCAGCAGCCTAGGGGGCAGTTTTAATCAGCCCCAGCATTTT. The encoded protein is CASSLGGSFNQPQHF.

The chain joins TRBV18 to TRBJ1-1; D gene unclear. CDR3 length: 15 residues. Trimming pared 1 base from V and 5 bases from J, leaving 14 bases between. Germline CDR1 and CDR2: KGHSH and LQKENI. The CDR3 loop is CASSPLVPGRTEAFF. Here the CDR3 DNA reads TGTGCCAGCTCACCACTCGTACCGGGTCGGACTGAAGCTTTCTTT. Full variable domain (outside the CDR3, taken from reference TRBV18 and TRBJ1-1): NAGVMQNPRHLVRRRGQEARLRCSPMKGHSHVYWYRQLPEEGLKFMVYLQKENIIDESGMPKERFSAEFPKEGPSILRIQQVVRGDSAAYFCASSPLVPGRTEAFFGQGTRLTVV.

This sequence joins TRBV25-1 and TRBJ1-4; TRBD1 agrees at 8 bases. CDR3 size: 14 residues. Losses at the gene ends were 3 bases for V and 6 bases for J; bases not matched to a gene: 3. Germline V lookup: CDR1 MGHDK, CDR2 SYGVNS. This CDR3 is CASSEDREYEKLFF. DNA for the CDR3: TGTGCCAGCAGTGAGGACAGGGAGTATGAAAAACTGTTTTTT.

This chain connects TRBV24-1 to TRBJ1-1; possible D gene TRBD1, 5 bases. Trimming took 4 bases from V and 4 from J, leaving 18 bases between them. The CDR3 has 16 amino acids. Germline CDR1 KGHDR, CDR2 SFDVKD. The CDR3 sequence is CATSDSRTVGGTEAFF. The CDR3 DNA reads TGTGCCACCAGTGACTCAAGGACGGTGGGGGGCACTGAAGCTTTCTTT.